Below, 7 T cell receptor beta chains from the same sample are listed, as sequenced in a study of Ad26.COV2.S vaccination and SARS-CoV-2 variants. Treatment defined: over 15 received Ad26.COV2.S at low or high dose, single or two shots; 5 received placebo; per-sample allocation not given. On day 63 after the first injection, vaccine and placebo recipients gave samples. This table comes from immunoSEQ multiplex PCR, and its TCRdb copy is limited to in-frame clones, with some not included. The sample has hundreds of thousands of clones, about 87% seen once; the top ten hold approximately 5.9%. This specimen consisted of peripheral blood, obtained in a trial of Ad26.COV2.S vaccine versus placebo. The source of these receptors is a person aged 18-65 years who received the Ad26.COV2.S COVID-19 vaccine or a placebo.

The J gene is TRBJ1-1, the V gene TRBV6-2 or TRBV6-3, with TRBD1 identical over 8 bases. This CDR3 spans 16 amino acids. CDR1 is MNHEY and CDR2 is SVGEGT in the germline V gene. V shed 0 bases and J 3 bases; nucleotides not matched to a gene: 6. CDR3 sequence: CASSYSGTGYDTEAFF. The CDR3 bases are TGTGCCAGCAGTTACTCGGGGACAGGTTACGACACTGAAGCTTTCTTT.

V usage is TRBV10-3 and J usage is TRBJ1-2; D perhaps matches TRBD1 (6 bases). V lost 3 bases to trimming and J lost 2 bases, with 13 bases between them. The germline CDR1 and CDR2 sequences are ENHRY and SYGVKD. The length of the CDR3 is 15 residues. The CDR3 nucleotides are TGTGCCATCAGTGACGAGGGGGAGGGGAACTATGGCTACACCTTC. It encodes CAISDEGEGNYGYTF.

This chain joins TRBV3-1 (or the pseudogene TRBV3-2) and TRBJ1-2, with D possibly matching TRBD1 (6 bases). Trimming cost V 4 bases and J 5 bases, with 11 bases left between them. CDR3 length: 13 amino acids. Germline V gene sequence: CDR1 LGHDT, CDR2 YNNKEL (reference sequence). CDR3 residues: CASSPTGLYGYTF. In nucleotides, the CDR3 is TGTGCCAGCAGCCCAACAGGGCTTTATGGCTACACCTTC.

The chain carries TRBV12-3 or TRBV12-4 and TRBJ2-4, with D maybe TRBD2 (7 bases). The CDR3 has 13 amino acids. Trimming took off 7 bases at V and 7 bases at J, with 14 bases between the two ends. In nucleotides, the CDR3 is TGTGCCAGCACCAGGGGAGGGCGGAACATTCAGTACTTC. This codes for CASTRGGRNIQYF.

The J gene is TRBJ2-1, the V gene TRBV5-8; 8 bases map to TRBD2. The CDR3 has 17 residues. The V gene's germline CDR1 is SGHTS and CDR2 YDEGEE. V lost 1 base, J lost 5 bases, and 11 bases stayed unmatched. This CDR3 reads CASSLLGKAGADNEQFF. CDR3 coding DNA: TGTGCCAGCAGCTTGTTGGGTAAAGCGGGAGCAGACAATGAGCAGTTCTTC.

V usage is TRBV5-1 and J usage is TRBJ2-7; no clear D gene. From germline, CDR1 is SGHRS and CDR2 YFSETQ. This CDR3 has 14 amino acids. V lost 0 bases and J 2 bases, leaving 9 bases between the germline ends. Here the CDR3 reads CASSLVLGTYEQYF. The CDR3 DNA sequence: TGCGCCAGCAGCTTGGTTCTTGGGACCTACGAGCAGTACTTC.

This clone was observed a few times. The J gene is TRBJ2-3, the V gene TRBV6-1; D tentatively fits TRBD1 or TRBD2 (5 bases each). V lost 5 bases to trimming and J lost 1 base, with 10 bases between them. Germline lookup yields CDR1 MNHNS and CDR2 SASEGT. There are 14 residues in the CDR3. The CDR3 coding sequence is TGTGCCAGCAGTTTGGGGGACGGCACAGATACGCAGTATTTT. Residues: CASSLGDGTDTQYF.